The next 13 T cell receptor beta chains were all read from a single sample in a study of blood T cells in healthy people across ages. A J-beta primer mix and a sample-barcoded 5' primer were used in a second PCR of roughly 7 to 12 cycles. Each CDR3 protein gets one entry after TCRdb re-called the 5' RACE reads with MiXCR. Counted here are hundreds of thousands of distinct CDR3 sequences, approximately 25% occurring once; the ten biggest clones make up more than 8%. These data also formed part of another study, on T cells of mothers and their children.

Sequences were obtained from blood. These receptors were obtained from a boy between 10 and 17 years old in good health.

V and J are TRBV7-3 and TRBJ2-2, with TRBD2 as a possible D gene (6 bases). Germline CDR1 is SGHTA and CDR2 is FQGTGA. Trimming shortened V by 0 bases and J by 1 base, and 9 bases separated the two germline ends. This CDR3 spans 16 amino acids. CDR3 in DNA: TGTGCCAGCAGCTTAACGTTGGGGGGGAACACCGGGGAGCTGTTTTTT. It translates to CASSLTLGGNTGELFF.

In nucleotides, the CDR3 is TGTGCCAGCAGTTTCGGTCCAGAGGAACTGTTTTTT. As protein: CASSFGPEELFF. The chain combines TRBV12-3 or TRBV12-4 with TRBJ1-4; D uncertain. This CDR3 has 12 amino acids. Trimming cost V 3 bases and J 12 bases, with 11 bases left between them.

This clonotype appeared a few times. This rearrangement joins TRBV20-1 to TRBJ2-5; no definite D call. The J call may be mistaken, given a closer DNA end match to TRBJ2-1. Germline lookup yields CDR1 DFQATT and CDR2 SNEGSKA (reference sequence). There are 13 residues in the CDR3. The CDR3 region is CSARGTRLDEQFF. The CDR3 coding sequence is TGCAGTGCTAGAGGAACTCGTCTCGATGAGCAGTTCTTC.

V usage is TRBV12-3 or TRBV12-4 and J usage is TRBJ2-1; 9 positions agree with TRBD2. V dropped 6 bases and J dropped 6; count of bases not matched to a gene: 9. The CDR3 extends over 15 amino acids. The CDR3 reads CASSRSGSMGNEQFF. The CDR3 bases are TGTGCCAGCAGCCGTAGCGGGAGCATGGGCAATGAGCAGTTCTTC.

The chain recombines TRBV6-5 with TRBJ2-1; unclear D gene. CDR3 length: 13 residues. Trimming pared 6 bases from V and 0 bases from J, leaving 6 bases between. In germline, CDR1 is MNHEY, CDR2 SVGAGI. The DNA of the CDR3 is TGTGCCAGCAGGGACGACTCCTACAATGAGCAGTTCTTC. Translated, it gives CASRDDSYNEQFF.

V usage is TRBV28 and J usage is TRBJ2-2; D is ambiguous. Trimming took 7 bases from V and 0 from J, leaving 9 bases between them. The CDR3 runs to 14 residues. From germline, CDR1 is MDHEN and CDR2 SYDVKM. The chain's CDR3 is CASTSPANTGELFF. CDR3 in DNA: TGTGCCAGCACCTCCCCCGCGAACACCGGGGAGCTGTTTTTT.

The CDR3 protein is CASSYLGTEAFF. Written as DNA, the CDR3 is TGTGCCAGCAGTTATTTGGGGACTGAAGCTTTCTTT. The chain combines TRBV6-5 with TRBJ1-1; D is uncertain. Trimming shortened V by 3 bases and J by 5 bases, and 7 bases separated the two germline ends. Germline CDR1 and CDR2: MNHEY and SVGAGI. This CDR3 has 12 residues.

This clonotype was counted a few times. The chain links TRBV4-3 to TRBJ2-7; 11 nucleotides align to TRBD2. Trimming cost V 0 bases and J 6 bases; bases outside gene matches: 13. CDR1 is LGHNA, CDR2 YSLEER, per germline. The CDR3 is made up of 18 amino acids. CDR3 sequence: CASSQDRSLAGALGEQYF. The CDR3 bases are TGCGCCAGCAGCCAAGATCGGTCACTAGCGGGGGCCCTGGGCGAGCAGTACTTC.

This clonotype has just a few counts. The chain is built from TRBV7-9 and TRBJ2-5; D ambiguous. Trimming took off 4 bases at V and 0 bases at J, with 9 bases between the two ends. The CDR3 loop spans 14 amino acids. CDR1 and CDR2 (germline): SEHNR, FQNEAQ (reference sequence). The CDR3 coding sequence is TGTGCCAGCAGCTCTATAGGAAACCAAGAGACCCAGTACTTC. It specifies CASSSIGNQETQYF. The complete variable domain, with remaining parts taken from reference TRBV7-9 and TRBJ2-5, reads DTGVSQNPRHKITKRGQNVTFRCDPISEHNRLYWYRQTLGQGPEFLTYFQNEAQLEKSRLLSDRFSAERPKGSFSTLEIQRTEQGDSAMYLCASSSIGNQETQYFGPGTRLLVL.

This clonotype was recorded a few times. The chain is built from TRBV2 and TRBJ2-1; the match to TRBD2 covers 9 bases. This CDR3 region has 16 residues. The germline V gene encodes CDR1 SNHLY and CDR2 FYNNEI. The J segment lost 2 bases and the V segment lost 6 bases, leaving 8 bases of the junction unmatched. CDR3 DNA: TGTGCCAGCAGGCAGAGGTTAGCGGGGGCCTACAATGAGCAGTTCTTC. Encoded protein: CASRQRLAGAYNEQFF.

This rearrangement joins TRBV12-3 or TRBV12-4 to TRBJ1-1, with a tentative D call TRBD1 (6 bases). This CDR3 contains 14 residues. The ends were cut back, 3 bases at V and 5 bases at J, with 13 bases in the middle. DNA of the CDR3: TGTGCCAGCAGTTTGGGGGCCCCCAAGACTGAAGCTTTCTTT. Translating it yields CASSLGAPKTEAFF.

This clonotype has just one count. This rearrangement joins TRBV20-1 to TRBJ2-3, with 9 bases matching TRBD1. Germline lookup yields CDR1 DFQATT and CDR2 SNEGSKA (reference sequence). CDR3 length: 15 amino acids. J lost 5 bases, V lost 4 bases, and 10 bases had no gene match. CDR3 DNA sequence: TGCAGTGCTAAGTCCTGGGACAGGGCAATAGATACGCAGTATTTT. Amino acid sequence: CSAKSWDRAIDTQYF.

Only a few counts were recorded for this clonotype. V and J are TRBV28 and TRBJ2-1; D ambiguous. The CDR3 is made up of 13 amino acids. Germline-derived CDR1 and CDR2 are MDHEN and SYDVKM. V shed 7 bases and J shed 7 bases, with 14 bases lying between them. The CDR3 loop is CASTGTLENEQFF. The CDR3 DNA reads TGTGCCAGCACAGGTACTCTGGAGAATGAGCAGTTCTTC.